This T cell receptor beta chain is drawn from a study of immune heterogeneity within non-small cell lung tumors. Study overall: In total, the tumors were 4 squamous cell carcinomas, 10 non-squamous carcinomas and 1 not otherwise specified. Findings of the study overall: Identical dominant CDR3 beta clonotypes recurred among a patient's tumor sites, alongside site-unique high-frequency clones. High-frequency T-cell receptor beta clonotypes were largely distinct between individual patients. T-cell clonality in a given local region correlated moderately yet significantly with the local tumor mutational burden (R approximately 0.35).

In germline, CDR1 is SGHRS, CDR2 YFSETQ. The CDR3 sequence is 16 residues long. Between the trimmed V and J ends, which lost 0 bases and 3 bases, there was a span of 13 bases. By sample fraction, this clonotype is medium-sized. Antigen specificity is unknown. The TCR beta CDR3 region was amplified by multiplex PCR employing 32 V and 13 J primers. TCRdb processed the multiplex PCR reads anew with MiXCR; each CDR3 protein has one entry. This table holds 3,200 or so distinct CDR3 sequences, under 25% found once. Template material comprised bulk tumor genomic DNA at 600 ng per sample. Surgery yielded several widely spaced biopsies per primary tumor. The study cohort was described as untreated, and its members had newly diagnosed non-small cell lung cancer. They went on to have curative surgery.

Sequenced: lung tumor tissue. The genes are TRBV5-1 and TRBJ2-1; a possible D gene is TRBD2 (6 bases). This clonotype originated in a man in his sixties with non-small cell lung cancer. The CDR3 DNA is TGCGCCAGCAGCTTGGTGGGCGGGATTATCTACAATGAGCAGTTCTTC. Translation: CASSLVGGIIYNEQFF. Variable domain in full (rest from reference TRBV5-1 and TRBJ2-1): KAGVTQTPRYLIKTRGQQVTLSCSPISGHRSVSWYQQTPGQGLQFLFEYFSETQRNKGNFPGRFSGRQFSNSRSEMNVSTLELGDSALYLCASSLVGGIIYNEQFFGPGTRLTVL.